This T cell receptor beta chain was observed in a study of T cell responses to AZD1222 COVID-19 vaccine. Study-wide points: Repertoire samples came only from after the peak T cell response. Only a handful of AZD1222 recipients, roughly six in all, had baseline seropositivity.

The analysis combined second doses at about 4 or about 12 weeks. Remarks on this clone: Its antigen is not known.

Assay used: immunoSEQ multiplex PCR; TCRdb lists only in-frame clones, some missing. This sample yields 80,000 to 100,000 clones, of which approximately 83% are seen a single time; about 12% belongs to the top ten. V dropped 4 bases and J dropped 8 bases, with 13 bases sitting between them. This CDR3 has 14 residues. Germline assignment: CDR1 SGHRS and CDR2 YFSETQ. This clonotype was sampled from an adult who received the AZD1222 COVID-19 vaccine. Sequences were derived from peripheral blood, sampled 28 days after the second AZD1222 dose. The rearrangement links TRBV5-1 to TRBJ1-6, with D possibly matching TRBD1 (6 bases). The CDR3 coding sequence is TGCGCCAGCAGCCCACAGGGTATCGATTCACCCCTCCACTTT. It is translated as CASSPQGIDSPLHF. Combining the CDR3 with reference TRBV5-1 and TRBJ1-6 gives the whole variable domain KAGVTQTPRYLIKTRGQQVTLSCSPISGHRSVSWYQQTPGQGLQFLFEYFSETQRNKGNFPGRFSGRQFSNSRSEMNVSTLELGDSALYLCASSPQGIDSPLHFGNGTRLTVT.